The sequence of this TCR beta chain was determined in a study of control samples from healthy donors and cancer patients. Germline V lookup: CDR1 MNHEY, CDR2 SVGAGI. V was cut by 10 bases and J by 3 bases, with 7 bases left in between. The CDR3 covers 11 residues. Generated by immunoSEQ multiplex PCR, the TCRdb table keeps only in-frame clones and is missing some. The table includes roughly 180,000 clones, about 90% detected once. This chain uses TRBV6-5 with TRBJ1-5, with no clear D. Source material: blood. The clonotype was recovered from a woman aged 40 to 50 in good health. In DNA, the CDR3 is TGTGCCACCCGGGACAATCAGCCCCAGCATTTT. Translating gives CATRDNQPQHF.